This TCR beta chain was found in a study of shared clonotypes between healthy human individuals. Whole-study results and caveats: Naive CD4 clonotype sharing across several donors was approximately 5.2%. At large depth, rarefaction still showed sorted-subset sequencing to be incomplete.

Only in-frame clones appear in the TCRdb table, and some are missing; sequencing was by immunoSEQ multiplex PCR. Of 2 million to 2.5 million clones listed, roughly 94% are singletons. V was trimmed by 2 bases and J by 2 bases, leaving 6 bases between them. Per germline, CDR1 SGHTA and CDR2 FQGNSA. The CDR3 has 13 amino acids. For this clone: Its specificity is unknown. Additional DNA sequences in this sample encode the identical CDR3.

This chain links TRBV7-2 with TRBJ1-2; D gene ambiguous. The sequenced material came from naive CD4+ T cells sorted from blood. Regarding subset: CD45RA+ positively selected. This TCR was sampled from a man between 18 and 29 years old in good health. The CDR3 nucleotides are TGTGCCAGCAGCTTACAGGCCAACTATGGCTACACCTTC. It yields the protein CASSLQANYGYTF. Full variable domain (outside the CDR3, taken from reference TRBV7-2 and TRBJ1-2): GAGVSQSPSNKVTEKGKDVELRCDPISGHTALYWYRQSLGQGLEFLIYFQGNSAPDKSGLPSDRFSAERTGGSVSTLTIQRTQQEDSAVYLCASSLQANYGYTFGSGTRLTVV.